A single T cell receptor (beta chain) is shown here with its context. Its antigen is not known. Per germline, CDR1 LNHNV and CDR2 YYDKDF (reference sequence). The CDR3 extends over 17 amino acids. The J segment lost 3 bases and the V segment lost 5 bases, leaving 11 bases of the junction unmatched. Sequenced by immunoSEQ multiplex PCR; TCRdb stores in-frame clones only, minus some. The profile shows approximately 480,000 clones, around nine tenths of them singletons. Documented treatment: roughly 20 received Ad26.COV2.S at low or high dose, single or two shots; about 5 received placebo; per-sample allocation not given. Sampling took place 63 days after the first vaccine or placebo injection. The study used a vaccine consisting of an Ad26 vector that expressed Wuhan-strain SARS-CoV-2 spike. The data derive from a study of Ad26.COV2.S vaccination and SARS-CoV-2 variants. Study-level information: As a participant in COV1001, the donor was in the Ad26.COV2.S trial arm. Once, or twice with 56 days between doses, Ad26.COV2.S was given intramuscularly. Study-level points and caveats: The analyses of TCR breadth and depth may have understated the size of total T cell responses.

The sequencing here drew on peripheral blood, taken in a trial of Ad26.COV2.S vaccine versus placebo. The TCR was taken from a person aged 18-60 years who received the Ad26.COV2.S COVID-19 vaccine or a placebo. The chain couples TRBV15 to TRBJ2-1, with 9 nucleotides matching TRBD2. Here the CDR3 reads CATSQASGGSFYNEQFF. CDR3 nucleotides: TGTGCCACCAGCCAAGCAAGCGGGGGGAGTTTCTACAATGAGCAGTTCTTC. Supplemented by reference TRBV15 and TRBJ2-1, the full variable domain reads DAMVIQNPRYQVTQFGKPVTLSCSQTLNHNVMYWYQQKSSQAPKLLFHYYDKDFNNEADTPDNFQSRRPNTSFCFLDIRSPGLGDTAMYLCATSQASGGSFYNEQFFGPGTRLTVL.